This passage covers 26 T cell receptor beta chains from one sample sequenced in a study of blood T cells in healthy people across ages (dated by TCRdb to between 2015 and 2016). Libraries came from 5' RACE. Sequencing used an Illumina HiSeq 2500. A second PCR of about 6 to 12 cycles was run with a J-beta primer mix and a sample-barcoded 5' primer. TCRdb applied fastp at Q25 and MiXCR to the public reads, then kept only in-frame beta chains. Rows with a matching CDR3 protein are joined into one entry that keeps the most common DNA and genes. For this sample the table gives about 1.6 million distinct CDR3 sequences, of which about 31% were detected only once. Jointly, the top ten make up approximately 10% of the sample. Sequences were obtained from blood. Every receptor here comes from a woman aged 25-40 years in good health.

The chain has TRBV27 and TRBJ2-3; 14 bases fit TRBD2. V shed 6 bases and J 2 bases; nucleotides not matched to a gene: 13. Germline V gene lookup returns CDR1 MNHEY and CDR2 SMNVEV (reference sequence). The CDR3 sequence is 19 residues long. In nucleotides, the CDR3 is TGTGCCAGCAGCCTTATCGGGACTAGCGGGAGTTCTCACACAGATACGCAGTATTTT. This translates into CASSLIGTSGSSHTDTQYF.

This chain joins TRBV28 and TRBJ1-5; D perhaps matches TRBD1 (5 bases). V lost 4 bases, J lost 8 bases, and 12 bases lay in between. The CDR3 is made up of 13 amino acids. From germline, CDR1 is MDHEN and CDR2 SYDVKM. The CDR3 is CASSSQGLEPQHF. The CDR3 DNA sequence: TGTGCCAGCAGTTCGCAGGGTTTGGAGCCCCAGCATTTT.

The chain recombines TRBV14 with TRBJ1-4; D gene uncertain. In germline, CDR1 is SGHDN, CDR2 FVKESK. The CDR3 has 12 residues. Trimming took 1 base from V and 10 from J, leaving 7 bases between them. This CDR3 reads CASSQAVSKLFF. Here the CDR3 DNA reads TGTGCCAGCAGCCAAGCTGTGTCAAAACTGTTTTTT.

J is TRBJ2-3 and V is TRBV27; D could derive from TRBD1 or TRBD2 (5 bases each). The germline CDR1 and CDR2 sequences are MNHEY and SMNVEV (reference sequence). V was cut by 6 bases and J by 5 bases, with 21 bases left in between. This CDR3 region has 16 residues. CDR3 nucleotides: TGTGCCAGCAGCTTAATAGCAGGACGTGGGGGAGATACGCAGTATTTT. Encoded protein: CASSLIAGRGGDTQYF.

CDR3 nucleotides: TGTGCCATCAGTCTTGGTGAGAGAATTTATGGCTACACCTTC. This codes for CAISLGERIYGYTF. The chain couples TRBV10-3 to TRBJ1-2; D is unclear. Trimming stripped 5 bases from V and 5 bases from J, with 15 bases between. The CDR3 contains 14 residues. In germline, CDR1 is ENHRY, CDR2 SYGVKD.

With regard to this clonotype: Mismatch with germline at one junction end may stem from a read error. The chain recombines TRBV10-3 with TRBJ2-1; 8 bases line up with TRBD2. Germline V CDR1 and CDR2: ENHRY, SYGVKD. There are 15 residues in the CDR3. This CDR3 is CAISEDTSGNNEQFF. CDR3 sequence (DNA): TGTGCCATTAGTGAAGATACTAGCGGAAACAATGAGCAGTTCTTC.

This chain uses TRBV20-1 with TRBJ1-2; TRBD1 matches at 9 bases. Germline CDR1 reads DFQATT; CDR2 reads SNEGSKA (reference sequence). The ends lost 5 bases at V and 8 bases at J; junction bases unmatched: 9. The CDR3 has 13 residues. DNA for the CDR3: TGCAGTGCTGGCTGGGACAGGGATTTGGGCTACACCTTC. Its protein is CSAGWDRDLGYTF.

Comment on this clonotype: This may come from a read error, since a much larger clone is one base off. The chain has TRBV7-2 and TRBJ2-1, with 14 bases fitting TRBD2. V gave up 7 bases and J gave up 11 bases; unmatched junction bases: 10. Germline CDR1 SGHTA, CDR2 FQGNSA. The CDR3 sequence is 15 residues long. CDR3 sequence (DNA): TGTGCCAGCAACCCTACCGGGACTAGCGGGAGCAAGCAGTTCTTC. As protein: CASNPTGTSGSKQFF.

In this sample, this clonotype turned up a few times. V usage is TRBV4-1 and J usage is TRBJ2-6; D possibly uses TRBD1 or TRBD2 (5 bases each). The germline V gene has CDR1 MGHRA and CDR2 YSYEKL. The CDR3 loop spans 16 amino acids. The V gene lost 1 base and the J gene lost 4 bases, with 11 bases spanning the gap. The CDR3 nucleotides are TGCGCCAGCAGCCAAGGAGGGGTGGAAGGGGCCAACGTCCTGACTTTC. Protein: CASSQGGVEGANVLTF.

This clonotype was recorded a few times. The J gene is TRBJ2-7, the V gene TRBV7-9; possibly TRBD2 for D (6 bases). The CDR3 runs 16 residues. Germline CDR1 and CDR2: SEHNR and FQNEAQ (reference sequence). V was cut by 1 base and J by 4 bases, with 17 bases left in between. The CDR3 DNA reads TGTGCCAGCAGCTTAGGGGGGGTTCTTTCGAATTACGAGCAGTACTTC. This sequence encodes CASSLGGVLSNYEQYF.

In its sample, this clonotype was seen a few times. J is TRBJ2-1 and V is TRBV27, with D possibly matching TRBD1 (6 bases). TRBJ2-7 explains the end of the DNA better; the J call may be wrong. This CDR3 is built from 15 residues. The germline gives CDR1 MNHEY, CDR2 SMNVEV (reference sequence). The CDR3 coding sequence is TGTGCCAGCAGTTTTACAGGGAAGGGTCAATACGAGCAGTACTTC. Translating gives CASSFTGKGQYEQYF.

This clonotype was seen only once. The rearrangement uses TRBV20-1 and TRBJ1-5, with D possibly TRBD1 on 5 matching bases. The CDR3 has 17 residues. Trimming stripped 0 bases from V and 4 bases from J, with 19 bases between. Germline assignment: CDR1 DFQATT and CDR2 SNEGSKA (reference sequence). The CDR3 is CSARDKAGTGSNQPQHF. In DNA form, the CDR3 reads TGCAGTGCTAGAGATAAAGCCGGGACCGGGAGTAATCAGCCCCAGCATTTT.

The rearrangement uses TRBV20-1 and TRBJ1-6, with 7 bases that match TRBD1. V lost 7 bases to trimming and J lost 5 bases; unmatched junction nucleotides: 5. The CDR3 runs to 13 residues. Germline assignment: CDR1 DFQATT and CDR2 SNEGSKA (reference sequence). The CDR3 sequence: CSVQGNDNSPLHF. In DNA form, the CDR3 reads TGCAGTGTACAGGGGAACGATAATTCACCCCTCCACTTT.

This clonotype was detected only a few times. V is TRBV13 and J is TRBJ2-7; TRBD2 agrees at 7 bases. V gave up 5 bases and J gave up 3 bases; unmatched junction bases: 13. Germline-derived CDR1 and CDR2 are PRHDT and FYEKMQ (reference sequence). CDR3 length: 16 residues. The CDR3 protein is CASSPGGSGVGYEQYF. Here the CDR3 DNA reads TGTGCCAGCAGCCCCGGGGGGTCGGGAGTAGGCTACGAGCAGTACTTC.

This sequence joins TRBV5-5 and TRBJ1-1; tentatively, D is TRBD1 (5 bases). CDR3 length: 14 amino acids. V lost 4 bases to trimming and J lost 5 bases, with 15 bases between them. The germline gives CDR1 SGHKS, CDR2 YYEKEE (reference sequence). In DNA form, the CDR3 reads TGTGCCAGCAGCCTACGGGGGGACCGAACTGAAGCTTTCTTT. It translates to CASSLRGDRTEAFF.

The chain recombines TRBV7-8 with TRBJ2-1, with no clear D. Germline loops: CDR1 SGHVS, CDR2 FQNEAQ. V was clipped by 1 base and J by 2 bases, with 9 bases between them. This CDR3 region has 15 residues. CDR3 DNA: TGTGCCAGCAGCTTAGTGTTTTACACCTACAATGAGCAGTTCTTC. Translated: CASSLVFYTYNEQFF.

A few counts support this clonotype. The chain carries TRBV12-3 or TRBV12-4 and TRBJ2-2; D remains ambiguous. Trimming removed 6 bases from V and 7 bases from J, with 6 bases in between. The CDR3 covers 11 residues. CDR3: CASSPVGELFF. The CDR3 nucleotides read TGTGCCAGCAGCCCAGTCGGGGAGCTGTTTTTT.

This clonotype was recorded many times. The chain joins TRBV4-1 to TRBJ2-5, with D hard to call. This CDR3 region has 15 residues. Germline CDR1 is MGHRA and CDR2 is YSYEKL. V was clipped by 3 bases and J by 2 bases, with 13 bases between them. CDR3 residues: CASSHTAESQETQYF. Here the CDR3 DNA reads TGCGCCAGCAGCCATACGGCGGAGAGTCAAGAGACCCAGTACTTC.

V gene TRBV29-1 combines with J gene TRBJ1-2; tentative D call: TRBD1 (5 bases). The germline V and J ends were trimmed by 6 bases and 4 bases, with 9 bases remaining between them. This CDR3 has 11 residues. Germline V gene data show CDR1 as SQVTM and CDR2 as ANQGSEA. DNA for the CDR3: TGCAGCGTACAGGCTGGCTATGGCTACACCTTC. Translating gives CSVQAGYGYTF.

This clonotype has more than one count but fewer than ten. The CDR3 DNA follows: TGCGCCAGCAGTCCCCTTGGGCTCGCCGAGCAGTACTTC. This gives the protein CASSPLGLAEQYF. The gene calls are TRBV10-2 and TRBJ2-7, with D uncertain. Per germline, CDR1 WSHSY and CDR2 SAAADI. V lost 5 bases and J lost 6, with 14 bases in between. There are 13 residues in the CDR3.

The CDR3 DNA is TGTGCCAGCAGTTACCTCACAGATACGCAGTATTTT. Protein product: CASSYLTDTQYF. The chain joins TRBV2 to TRBJ2-3; D call uncertain. Trimming shortened V by 5 bases and J by 2 bases, and 5 bases separated the two germline ends. The CDR3 runs to 12 residues. Germline V gene sequence: CDR1 SNHLY, CDR2 FYNNEI.

This clonotype was observed a few times. CDR3 in DNA: TGTGCCAGCAGTTTAGTCAACGACAATGAGCAGTTCTTC. It yields the protein CASSLVNDNEQFF. V usage is TRBV27 and J usage is TRBJ2-1; D is ambiguous. Trimming removed 2 bases from V and 5 bases from J, with 7 bases in between. The germline V gene has CDR1 MNHEY and CDR2 SMNVEV (reference sequence). The CDR3 is 13 residues long.

The chain recombines TRBV7-2 with TRBJ2-3; the match to TRBD2 covers 11 bases. CDR3 length: 17 amino acids. V lost 4 bases to trimming and J lost 4 bases; unmatched junction nucleotides: 10. CDR1 and CDR2 (germline): SGHTA, FQGNSA. The CDR3 region has the DNA TGTGCCAGCAGCTCCCAACTAGCGGGAGAATTCCCAGATACGCAGTATTTT. Translation: CASSSQLAGEFPDTQYF.

This sequence joins TRBV21-1 and TRBJ2-5; TRBD1 is taken as the D call from the table, unchecked against the DNA. TRBV21-1 constitutes a pseudogene. The CDR3 is 13 amino acids. CDR3 in DNA: TGTGCCAGCAGCAAGGTTCAGGGAGAGACCCAGTACTTC. Protein: CASSKVQGETQYF.

Comments on this clonotype: A much larger clonotype is one base distant, so this may be a read error. The genes are TRBV3-1 and TRBJ2-5; TRBD1 matches at 8 bases. The better agreement between TRBJ2-7 and the DNA end casts doubt on the J call. Per germline, CDR1 LGHDT and CDR2 YNNKEL (reference sequence). This CDR3 comprises 16 residues. CDR3 amino acids: CASSLRTGTVYYEQYF. The CDR3 DNA reads TGTGCCAGCAGCCTTCGGACAGGGACCGTATACTACGAGCAGTACTTC.

Concerning this clonotype: Given the absence of the conserved phenylalanine or tryptophan at the CDR3 end, a read error is likely. V is TRBV27 and J is TRBJ2-5; D gene unclear. The CDR3 contains 15 residues. Germline values: CDR1 MNHEY, CDR2 SMNVEV (reference sequence). Trimming pared 3 bases from V and 4 bases from J, leaving 15 bases between. CDR3 region: CASSLGVHPGETQYL. CDR3 nucleotide sequence: TGTGCCAGCAGTTTGGGCGTCCACCCTGGAGAGACCCAGTACCTC.